A single sample is the source of the 30 T cell receptor beta chains below, sequenced in a study of PD-L1 blockade in urothelial cancer. Libraries were prepared by immunoSEQ multiplex PCR; TCRdb keeps only in-frame clonotypes and omits some of them. This sample has about 52,000 clones, with approximately 84% found just once. The sequencing here drew on PBMCs, taken around atezolizumab (anti-PD-L1) treatment. The source of these receptors is a man aged 40-49 years with urothelial cancer.

The V gene is TRBV28, the J gene TRBJ1-2; no definite D call. Germline V gene lookup returns CDR1 MDHEN and CDR2 SYDVKM. This CDR3 region has 11 residues. V lost 5 bases, J lost 7 bases, and 8 bases lay in between. CDR3 protein: CASSNSRGYTF. The CDR3, as DNA: TGTGCCAGCAGTAACAGCCGTGGCTACACCTTC.

The chain has TRBV30 and TRBJ1-1; 7 bases are a match to TRBD1. In germline, CDR1 is GTSNPN, CDR2 SVGIG (reference sequence). The V segment lost 4 bases and the J segment 6 bases; nucleotides outside the gene matches: 2. The CDR3 spans 11 residues. The CDR3 DNA reads as TGTGCCTGGACAGGGGGACCTGAAGCTTTCTTT. Residues: CAWTGGPEAFF.

The V and J genes are TRBV5-1 and TRBJ1-1, with D uncertain. V dropped 5 bases and J dropped 0 bases, with 8 bases sitting between them. The CDR3 totals 13 residues. The germline V gene encodes CDR1 SGHRS and CDR2 YFSETQ. The CDR3 reads CASRGHLNTEAFF. Here the CDR3 DNA reads TGCGCCAGCAGGGGCCATTTGAACACTGAAGCTTTCTTT.

This rearrangement joins TRBV7-9 to TRBJ2-2; 10 bases are a match to TRBD2. Unmatched junction bases numbered 11, after V lost 5 bases and J lost 5 bases. The CDR3 is 17 amino acids. Germline CDR1 SEHNR, CDR2 FQNEAQ (reference sequence). CDR3 bases: TGTGCCAGCAGCCCGAGGGGTAGCGGGAGGCTGACCGGGGAGCTGTTTTTT. It is translated as CASSPRGSGRLTGELFF.

The chain combines TRBV5-4 with TRBJ2-7, with D perhaps matching TRBD1 (6 bases). The CDR3 contains 15 residues. Germline lookup yields CDR1 SGHNT and CDR2 YYREEE (reference sequence). V lost 3 bases, J lost 0 bases, and 13 bases lay in between. Written as DNA, the CDR3 is TGTGCCAGCAGCTATCAGGGGCCCAGCTCCTACGAGCAGTACTTC. It is translated as CASSYQGPSSYEQYF.

This clone was counted once. The V call is TRBV28, the J call TRBJ1-4; D is uncertain. V lost 6 bases, J lost 9 bases, and 17 bases lay in between. This CDR3 is built from 14 residues. Germline CDR1 is MDHEN and CDR2 is SYDVKM. CDR3 DNA: TGTGCCAGCAGCAGAGAACGGACTTTTAAAAAACTGTTTTTT. It encodes CASSRERTFKKLFF.

This chain joins TRBV19 and TRBJ2-1, with 8 bases lining up with TRBD2. CDR1 is LNHDA, CDR2 SQIVND, per germline (reference sequence). The J segment lost 3 bases and the V segment lost 5 bases, leaving 3 bases of the junction unmatched. The CDR3 extends over 14 amino acids. The CDR3 sequence is CASSALAGYNEQFF. The CDR3 bases are TGTGCCAGTAGTGCTCTAGCGGGCTACAATGAGCAGTTCTTC.

This chain connects TRBV19 to TRBJ1-2, with 10 nucleotides matching TRBD1. V shed 6 bases, J shed 7 bases, and the junction held 11 bases outside the gene matches. Per the germline V gene, CDR1 is LNHDA and CDR2 is SQIVND (reference sequence). This CDR3 has 15 amino acids. The CDR3: CASRIATGGQRGYTF. CDR3 DNA sequence: TGTGCCAGTAGAATTGCGACAGGGGGCCAGCGTGGCTACACCTTC.

The rearrangement joins TRBV30 to TRBJ2-1; the match to TRBD1 covers 9 bases. Germline assignment: CDR1 GTSNPN and CDR2 SVGIG (reference sequence). The J segment lost 3 bases and the V segment lost 2 bases, leaving 8 bases of the junction unmatched. The CDR3 has 16 residues. The CDR3 region is CAWSFSYRGHYNEQFF. For the CDR3, the DNA is TGTGCCTGGAGTTTCTCATACAGGGGGCACTACAATGAGCAGTTCTTC.

The chain uses TRBV2 and TRBJ1-5; no firm D call. This CDR3 comprises 14 residues. The germline V gene has CDR1 SNHLY and CDR2 FYNNEI. With 6 bases removed from V and 7 bases from J, the gap between germline ends came to 16 bases. CDR3 nucleotides: TGTGCCAGCAGGGGCCAGGTGTCTTCGCAGCCCCAGCATTTT. Translation: CASRGQVSSQPQHF.

The chain has TRBV28 and TRBJ1-5; no reliable D call. This CDR3 has 14 amino acids. V lost 3 bases and J 2 bases, leaving 8 bases between the germline ends. CDR1 is MDHEN and CDR2 is SYDVKM in the germline V gene. The CDR3 region is CASSLSEGNQPQHF. The CDR3 DNA follows: TGTGCCAGCAGTTTGTCGGAGGGCAATCAGCCCCAGCATTTT.

This chain uses TRBV30 with TRBJ1-1, with a weak D call TRBD1 (6 bases). The CDR3 is made up of 15 amino acids. Per the germline V gene, CDR1 is GTSNPN and CDR2 is SVGIG (reference sequence). The germline V and J ends were trimmed by 0 bases and 9 bases, with 20 bases remaining between them. Here the CDR3 reads CAWSVGGPGGGQAFF. CDR3 in DNA: TGTGCCTGGAGTGTAGGGGGACCTGGTGGGGGTCAAGCTTTCTTT.

The chain couples TRBV19 to TRBJ1-5; no clear D gene. This CDR3 is built from 14 residues. Germline values: CDR1 LNHDA, CDR2 SQIVND (reference sequence). V lost 2 bases, J lost 6 bases, and 11 bases lay in between. CDR3 nucleotide sequence: TGTGCCAGTAGTATACTGCAAGCTAGTCAGCCCCAGCATTTT. It is translated as CASSILQASQPQHF.

The rearrangement uses TRBV4-2 and TRBJ1-4; no clear D gene. Trimming removed 5 bases at V and 1 base at J, with 8 bases between. CDR3 length: 14 residues. Germline values: CDR1 LGHNA, CDR2 YNFKEQ. The CDR3 reads CASSLEQTNEKLFF. As DNA, the CDR3 is TGTGCCAGCAGCTTAGAGCAAACTAATGAAAAACTGTTTTTT.

The V gene is TRBV29-1, the J gene TRBJ1-1, with 9 bases fitting TRBD1. The CDR3 has 17 amino acids. V dropped 2 bases and J dropped 0; count of bases not matched to a gene: 10. Germline V gives CDR1 SQVTM, CDR2 ANQGSEA. The CDR3 region has the DNA TGCAGCGTTGAACCATGGACAGGGGCCGGGATGAACACTGAAGCTTTCTTT. The encoded protein is CSVEPWTGAGMNTEAFF.

The chain employs TRBV4-1 and TRBJ1-5, with TRBD1 identical over 8 bases. V was pared by 2 bases and J by 3 bases, with 9 bases of the junction left unmatched. This CDR3 spans 17 amino acids. The germline gives CDR1 MGHRA, CDR2 YSYEKL. The CDR3 region is CASSQTIIRGPNQPQHF. As DNA, the CDR3 is TGCGCCAGCAGCCAAACCATAATCAGGGGGCCCAATCAGCCCCAGCATTTT.

Comments on this clone: The junction does not match germline at one end; this may be a read error. J is TRBJ2-2 and V is TRBV7-7; 8 bases fit TRBD2. The length of the CDR3 is 15 residues. Germline CDR1 reads SSHAT; CDR2 reads FNYEAQ (reference sequence). The chain's CDR3 is CASSREAGVLGELFF. The CDR3 DNA is TGTGCTAGCAGCCGTGAAGCGGGAGTGCTCGGGGAGCTGTTTTTT.

Comment on this clone: This sample includes further DNA sequences coding for the same CDR3. The J gene is TRBJ1-2, the V gene TRBV28; 7 bases fit TRBD1. Losses at the gene ends were 6 bases for V and 5 bases for J; bases not matched to a gene: 0. In germline, CDR1 is MDHEN, CDR2 SYDVKM. The CDR3 is made up of 11 amino acids. Here the CDR3 DNA reads TGTGCCAGCAGGACAGGGTATGGCTACACCTTC. Protein: CASRTGYGYTF.

This chain uses TRBV5-1 with TRBJ2-7, with D maybe TRBD2 (5 bases). CDR3 length: 12 residues. Germline V gene lookup returns CDR1 SGHRS and CDR2 YFSETQ. Deletions cut 7 bases from V and 1 base from J, with 9 bases between. CDR3 bases: TGCGCCAGCCGGGAACAGTCCTACGAGCAGTACTTC. Protein product: CASREQSYEQYF.

The V call is TRBV6-6, the J call TRBJ1-5; D remains unclear. With 0 bases removed from V and 6 bases from J, the gap between germline ends came to 3 bases. CDR1 MNHNY and CDR2 SVGAGI come from the germline V gene (reference sequence). The CDR3 contains 12 residues. The CDR3 nucleotides read TGTGCCAGCAGTTACTCCGGTCAGCCCCAGCATTTT. Residues: CASSYSGQPQHF.

This clone turned up a few times. This sequence joins TRBV5-4 and TRBJ2-1, with 7 positions matching TRBD1. Germline assignment: CDR1 SGHNT and CDR2 YYREEE (reference sequence). CDR3 length equals 14 residues. Trimming cost V 4 bases and J 4 bases; bases outside gene matches: 5. The CDR3 reads CASSLQGVYNEQFF. The CDR3 DNA reads as TGTGCCAGCAGCCTGCAGGGGGTGTACAATGAGCAGTTCTTC.

The V call is TRBV2, the J call TRBJ1-5, with TRBD1 as a possible D gene (6 bases). The germline V gene encodes CDR1 SNHLY and CDR2 FYNNEI. V gave up 6 bases and J gave up 6 bases, with 15 bases separating them. The CDR3 runs to 14 residues. CDR3 sequence (DNA): TGTGCCAGCAGGACAGGCTTTGATGTTCAGCCCCAGCATTTT. This codes for CASRTGFDVQPQHF. The entire variable domain, with the rest obtained from reference TRBV2 and TRBJ1-5, is as follows: EPEVTQTPSHQVTQMGQEVILRCVPISNHLYFYWYRQILGQKVEFLVSFYNNEISEKSEIFDDQFSVERPDGSNFTLKIRSTKLEDSAMYFCASRTGFDVQPQHFGDGTRLSIL.

The gene calls are TRBV6-5 and TRBJ2-7, with 10 bases matching TRBD1. With V trimmed by 5 bases and J by 1 base, 2 bases remained unmatched. Germline CDR1 reads MNHEY; CDR2 reads SVGAGI. This CDR3 has 14 residues. CDR3 loop: CASSGDRGSYEQYF. CDR3 bases: TGTGCCAGCAGTGGGGACAGGGGATCCTACGAGCAGTACTTC.

V is TRBV19 and J is TRBJ1-5; TRBD1 matches at 9 bases. V gave up 8 bases and J gave up 4 bases; unmatched junction bases: 18. This CDR3 spans 18 amino acids. Looked up from germline, CDR1 is LNHDA and CDR2 is SQIVND (reference sequence). The CDR3 spells CASRYSHVGDRANQPQHF. Here the CDR3 DNA reads TGTGCCAGTCGATACTCCCACGTCGGGGACAGGGCTAATCAGCCCCAGCATTTT.

This chain links TRBV6-5 with TRBJ1-1, with D perhaps matching TRBD1 (6 bases). Trimming pared 7 bases from V and 0 bases from J, leaving 9 bases between. Germline V gene sequence: CDR1 MNHEY, CDR2 SVGAGI. CDR3 length: 13 amino acids. CDR3 sequence reads: CASNPGVNTEAFF. CDR3 nucleotides: TGTGCCAGCAATCCAGGGGTGAACACTGAAGCTTTCTTT.

The chain links TRBV30 to TRBJ2-7, with 15 bases lining up with TRBD2. J gave up 6 bases and V 3 bases, and 12 bases lay outside the gene matches. Germline V CDR1 and CDR2: GTSNPN, SVGIG (reference sequence). This CDR3 is 17 amino acids long. DNA of the CDR3: TGTGCCTGGAGCCGGACTAGCGGGAGGGGCCCTGGACTCGAGCAGTACTTC. As protein: CAWSRTSGRGPGLEQYF.

The chain recombines TRBV16 with TRBJ2-7, with 7 bases fitting TRBD2. The germline V gene has CDR1 KGHSY and CDR2 FQNENV. This CDR3 is built from 15 residues. Trimming removed 0 bases from V and 4 bases from J; junction bases left unmatched: 6. The CDR3 is CASSQSAGVLYEQYF. The CDR3 coding sequence is TGTGCCAGCAGCCAATCGGCGGGAGTCTTGTACGAGCAGTACTTC.

The chain links TRBV5-1 to TRBJ2-1; weak D call: TRBD2 (5 bases). V was trimmed by 0 bases and J by 7 bases, leaving 14 bases between them. Germline V gene lookup returns CDR1 SGHRS and CDR2 YFSETQ. The CDR3 totals 15 residues. The CDR3 is CASSLVGGKGNEQFF. CDR3 in DNA: TGCGCCAGCAGCTTGGTAGGAGGTAAAGGGAATGAGCAGTTCTTC.

This chain links TRBV9 with TRBJ2-7; 8 positions match TRBD1. Germline V lookup: CDR1 SGDLS, CDR2 YYNGEE. Trimming at V came to 0 bases and at J to 4 bases, leaving 18 bases not matched to a gene. CDR3 length: 19 residues. The CDR3 protein is CASSVGLLNRGDREYEQYF. The CDR3 DNA is TGTGCCAGCAGCGTAGGTTTGCTGAACAGGGGGGACCGGGAGTACGAGCAGTACTTC.

This sequence joins TRBV15 and TRBJ1-5; D is undetermined. The CDR3 sequence is 13 residues long. The V end lost 4 bases, the J end lost 5 bases, and 9 bases lay between the germline ends. Germline assignment: CDR1 LNHNV and CDR2 YYDKDF (reference sequence). DNA of the CDR3: TGTGCCACCAGCACAGGAGGCCATCAGCCCCAGCATTTT. Its translation is CATSTGGHQPQHF.